This paragraph reports one TCR beta chain. Its matching antigen is unknown. These data originate in a study of T cell repertoires and HLA-DP antigens. Study overall: In vitro CD4+ alloreactivity was against HeLa-presented HLA-DP. One stimulator alloantigen differed from self by one groove amino acid; the other by ten. DNA input averaged roughly 210 ng in sorted CD137+CD4+ and approximately 1,200 ng in pre-culture CD4+.

TCRdb's copy holds only in-frame clones and misses some; the assay was immunoSEQ multiplex PCR. The data show roughly 73,000 clones, roughly 78% seen once. This CDR3 is built from 14 residues. Looked up from germline, CDR1 is MNHNS and CDR2 is SASEGT. The trim removed 4 bases at V and 4 bases at J, leaving 4 bases unmatched. The sample taken for sequencing was CD4+ T cells from PBMCs. V gene TRBV6-1 combines with J gene TRBJ1-5; 7 nucleotides align to TRBD1. The clonotype comes from a man aged 60-69 years in good health and CMV-seronegative. CDR3 amino acids: CASSVDRINQPQHF. The CDR3 DNA sequence: TGTGCCAGCAGTGTGGACAGGATTAATCAGCCCCAGCATTTT.